Shown below are 11 T cell receptor beta chains from a single sample sequenced in a study of blood T cell repertoires in COVID-19. Measured with immunoSEQ multiplex PCR; TCRdb has only the in-frame clones, and not every one. The sample yields about 140,000 clones, about nine tenths seen once. The sequenced material came from PBMCs or T cells enriched from blood (not recorded which). The receptor source for this set is a man in his 60s who had recovered from COVID-19.

This clone appeared once. The chain carries TRBV18 and TRBJ1-1; TRBD1 aligns across 10 bases. Germline CDR1 and CDR2: KGHSH and LQKENI. The CDR3 has 17 amino acids. After removal of 3 bases from V and 0 bases from J, the junction contained 7 bases not matched to a gene. CDR3 nucleotides: TGTGCCAGCTCACCCGGACAGGGGGGAAGGTTGAACACTGAAGCTTTCTTT. Its translation: CASSPGQGGRLNTEAFF. The full variable domain, completed using reference TRBV18 and TRBJ1-1, is NAGVMQNPRHLVRRRGQEARLRCSPMKGHSHVYWYRQLPEEGLKFMVYLQKENIIDESGMPKERFSAEFPKEGPSILRIQQVVRGDSAAYFCASSPGQGGRLNTEAFFGQGTRLTVV.

The chain joins TRBV5-1 to TRBJ2-5; 9 nucleotides agree with TRBD2. Germline assignment: CDR1 SGHRS and CDR2 YFSETQ. V lost 3 bases to trimming and J lost 3 bases; unmatched junction nucleotides: 9. CDR3 length: 16 residues. CDR3 coding DNA: TGCGCCAGCAGCTGGGGCCAGAGACTAGCGGAAGAGACCCAGTACTTC. Translating it yields CASSWGQRLAEETQYF.

The chain's CDR3 is CASRSGTGELFF. CDR3 sequence (DNA): TGTGCCAGCAGATCCGGGACCGGGGAGCTGTTTTTT. The J gene is TRBJ2-2, the V gene TRBV7-6; D is uncertain. This CDR3 has 12 residues. Germline lookup yields CDR1 SGHVS and CDR2 FNYEAQ. V lost 6 bases and J lost 5, with 7 bases in between.

J is TRBJ2-1 and V is TRBV4-2; 12 positions agree with TRBD2. The CDR3 is 14 amino acids. V shed 6 bases, J shed 7 bases, and the junction held 4 bases outside the gene matches. Germline assignment: CDR1 LGHNA and CDR2 YNFKEQ. As DNA, the CDR3 is TGTGCCAGCAGTCCTAGCGGGAGGGCAAATGAGCAGTTCTTC. It is translated as CASSPSGRANEQFF.

This chain links TRBV11-2 with TRBJ2-1; the match to TRBD2 covers 12 bases. Trimming took 2 bases from V and 14 from J; bases not matched to a gene: 1. Germline lookup yields CDR1 SGHAT and CDR2 FQNNGV. CDR3 size: 12 residues. CDR3: CASSLPSGGEFF. DNA for the CDR3: TGTGCCAGCAGCTTACCTAGCGGGGGGGAGTTCTTC.

The CDR3 nucleotides read TGCAGTGCTAGTGACGGGGACTATGGCTACACCTTC. Amino acid sequence: CSASDGDYGYTF. The J gene is TRBJ1-2, the V gene TRBV20-1; D not resolved. Germline V gene lookup returns CDR1 DFQATT and CDR2 SNEGSKA (reference sequence). The V gene lost 3 bases and the J gene lost 3 bases, with 8 bases spanning the gap. The CDR3 runs to 12 residues.

The rearrangement uses TRBV2 and TRBJ2-7; D perhaps matches TRBD1 (6 bases). The CDR3 spans 14 residues. Germline-derived CDR1 and CDR2 are SNHLY and FYNNEI. Deletions cut 5 bases from V and 13 bases from J, with 24 bases between. In nucleotides, the CDR3 is TGTGCCAGCAGTCCAAACTCCCCCGAGACAGGAGAATACTTC. It codes for CASSPNSPETGEYF.

J is TRBJ1-3 and V is TRBV5-1, with D perhaps TRBD1 (5 bases). Germline CDR1 SGHRS, CDR2 YFSETQ. The CDR3 has 15 residues. V gave up 4 bases and J gave up 4 bases, with 15 bases separating them. This CDR3 reads CASSRAGGAGNTIYF. The CDR3 bases are TGCGCCAGCAGCCGAGCGGGGGGAGCAGGAAACACCATATATTTT.

This chain connects TRBV7-9 to TRBJ2-4; 7 positions match TRBD1. Germline lookup yields CDR1 SEHNR and CDR2 FQNEAQ (reference sequence). This CDR3 has 13 residues. The trim removed 5 bases at V and 6 bases at J, leaving 4 bases unmatched. The CDR3 loop reads CASSRDSGNIQYF. In DNA, the CDR3 is TGTGCCAGCAGCCGGGACAGTGGAAACATTCAGTACTTC.

The chain is built from TRBV27 and TRBJ1-5; possible D gene TRBD1, 5 bases. Looked up from germline, CDR1 is MNHEY and CDR2 is SMNVEV (reference sequence). V gave up 0 bases and J gave up 4 bases, with 22 bases separating them. CDR3 size: 19 residues. CDR3 DNA sequence: TGTGCCAGCAGTTTATCCGGCAGGGCGACTCGCCTTGCAAATCAGCCCCAGCATTTT. It specifies CASSLSGRATRLANQPQHF.

The chain joins TRBV5-5 to TRBJ2-5, with D perhaps TRBD2 (6 bases). Trimming removed 0 bases at V and 5 bases at J, with 17 bases between. The CDR3 totals 16 residues. Germline assignment: CDR1 SGHKS and CDR2 YYEKEE (reference sequence). The CDR3 spells CASSLVRDLVLETQYF. The DNA of the CDR3 is TGTGCCAGCAGCTTGGTGCGGGATCTAGTTCTGGAGACCCAGTACTTC. Based on the CDR3 plus reference TRBV5-5 and TRBJ2-5, the full variable domain is DAGVTQSPTHLIKTRGQQVTLRCSPISGHKSVSWYQQVLGQGPQFIFQYYEKEERGRGNFPDRFSARQFPNYSSELNVNALLLGDSALYLCASSLVRDLVLETQYFGPGTRLLVL.